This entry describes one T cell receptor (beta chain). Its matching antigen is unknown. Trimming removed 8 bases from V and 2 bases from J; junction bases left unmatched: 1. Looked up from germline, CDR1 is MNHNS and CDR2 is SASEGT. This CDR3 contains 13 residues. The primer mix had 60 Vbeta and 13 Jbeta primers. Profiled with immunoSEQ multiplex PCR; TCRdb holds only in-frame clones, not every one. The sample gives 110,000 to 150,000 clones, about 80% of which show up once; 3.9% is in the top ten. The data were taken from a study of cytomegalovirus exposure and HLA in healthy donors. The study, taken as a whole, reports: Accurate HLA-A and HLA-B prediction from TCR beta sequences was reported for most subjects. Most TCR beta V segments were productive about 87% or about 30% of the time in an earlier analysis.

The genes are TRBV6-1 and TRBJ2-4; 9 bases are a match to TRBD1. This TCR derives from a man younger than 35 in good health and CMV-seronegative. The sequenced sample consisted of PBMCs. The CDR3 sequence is CASHRGPKNIQYF. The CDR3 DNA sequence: TGTGCCAGCCACAGGGGGCCCAAAAACATTCAGTACTTC.